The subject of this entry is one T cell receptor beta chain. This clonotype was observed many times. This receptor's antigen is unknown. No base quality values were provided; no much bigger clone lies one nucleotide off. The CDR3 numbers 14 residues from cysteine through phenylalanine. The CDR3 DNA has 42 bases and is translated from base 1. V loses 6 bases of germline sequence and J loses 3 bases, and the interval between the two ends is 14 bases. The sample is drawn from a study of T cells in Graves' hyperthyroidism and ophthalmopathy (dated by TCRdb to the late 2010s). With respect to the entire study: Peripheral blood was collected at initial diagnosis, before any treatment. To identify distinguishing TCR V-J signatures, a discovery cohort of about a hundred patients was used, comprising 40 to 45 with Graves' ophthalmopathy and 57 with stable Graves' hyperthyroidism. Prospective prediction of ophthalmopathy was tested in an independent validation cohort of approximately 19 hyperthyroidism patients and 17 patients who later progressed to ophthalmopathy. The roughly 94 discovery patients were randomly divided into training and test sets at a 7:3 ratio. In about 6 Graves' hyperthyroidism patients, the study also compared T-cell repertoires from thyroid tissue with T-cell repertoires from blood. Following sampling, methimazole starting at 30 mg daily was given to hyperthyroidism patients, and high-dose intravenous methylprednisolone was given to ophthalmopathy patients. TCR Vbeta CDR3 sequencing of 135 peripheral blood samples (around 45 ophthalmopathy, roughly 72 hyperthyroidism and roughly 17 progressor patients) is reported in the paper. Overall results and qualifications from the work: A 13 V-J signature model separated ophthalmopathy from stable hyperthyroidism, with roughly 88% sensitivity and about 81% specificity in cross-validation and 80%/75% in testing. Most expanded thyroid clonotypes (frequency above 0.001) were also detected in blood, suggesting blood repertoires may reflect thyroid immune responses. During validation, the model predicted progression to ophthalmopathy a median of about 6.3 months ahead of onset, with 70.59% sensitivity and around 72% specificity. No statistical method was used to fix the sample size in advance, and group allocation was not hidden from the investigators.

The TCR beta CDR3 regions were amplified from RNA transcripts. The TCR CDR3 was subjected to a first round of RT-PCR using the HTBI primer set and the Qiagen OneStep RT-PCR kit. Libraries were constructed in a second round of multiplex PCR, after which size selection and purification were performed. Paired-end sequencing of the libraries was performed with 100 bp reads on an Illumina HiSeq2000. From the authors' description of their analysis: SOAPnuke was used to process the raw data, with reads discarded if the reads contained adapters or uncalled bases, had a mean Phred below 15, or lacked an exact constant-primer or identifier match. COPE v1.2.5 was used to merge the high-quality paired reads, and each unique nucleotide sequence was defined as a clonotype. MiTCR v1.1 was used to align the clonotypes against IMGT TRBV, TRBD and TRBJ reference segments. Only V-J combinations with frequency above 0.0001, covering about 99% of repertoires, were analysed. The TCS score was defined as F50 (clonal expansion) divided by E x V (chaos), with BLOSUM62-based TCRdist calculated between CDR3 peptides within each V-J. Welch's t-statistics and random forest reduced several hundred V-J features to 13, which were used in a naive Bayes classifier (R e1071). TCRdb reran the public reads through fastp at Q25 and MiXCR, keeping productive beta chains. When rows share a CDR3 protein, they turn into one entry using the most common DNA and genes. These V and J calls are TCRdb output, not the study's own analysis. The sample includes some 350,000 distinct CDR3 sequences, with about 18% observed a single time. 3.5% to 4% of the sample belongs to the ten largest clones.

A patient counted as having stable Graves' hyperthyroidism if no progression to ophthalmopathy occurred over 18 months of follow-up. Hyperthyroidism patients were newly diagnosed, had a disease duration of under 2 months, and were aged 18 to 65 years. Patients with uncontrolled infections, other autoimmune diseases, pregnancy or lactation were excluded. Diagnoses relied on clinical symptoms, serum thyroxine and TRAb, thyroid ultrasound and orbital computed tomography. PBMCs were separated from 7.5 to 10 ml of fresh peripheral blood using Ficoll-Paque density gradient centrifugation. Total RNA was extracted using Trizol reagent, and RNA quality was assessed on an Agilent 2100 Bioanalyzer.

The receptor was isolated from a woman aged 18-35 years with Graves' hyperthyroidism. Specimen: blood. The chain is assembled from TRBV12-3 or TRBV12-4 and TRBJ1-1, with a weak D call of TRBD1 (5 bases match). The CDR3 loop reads CASSLRVRDTEAFF. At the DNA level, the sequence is TGTGCCAGCAGCCTCAGGGTCCGGGACACTGAAGCTTTCTTT.